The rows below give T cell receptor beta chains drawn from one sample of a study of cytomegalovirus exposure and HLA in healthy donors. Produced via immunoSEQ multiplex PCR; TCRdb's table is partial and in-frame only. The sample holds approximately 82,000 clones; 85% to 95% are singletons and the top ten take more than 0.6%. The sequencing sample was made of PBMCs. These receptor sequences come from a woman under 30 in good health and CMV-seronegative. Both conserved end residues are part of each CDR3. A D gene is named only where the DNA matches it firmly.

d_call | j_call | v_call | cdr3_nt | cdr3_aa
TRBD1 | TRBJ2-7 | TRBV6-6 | TGTGCCAGCAGTTTTACCGGGACAGGGGCGGCCGAGCAGTACTTC | CASSFTGTGAAEQYF
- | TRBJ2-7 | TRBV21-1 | TGTGCCAGCGAATCAGAAAGCTCCTACGAGCAGTACTTC | CASESESSYEQYF
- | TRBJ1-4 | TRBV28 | TGTGCCAGCAGTTTAGGACAGACTAATGAAAAACTGTTTTTT | CASSLGQTNEKLFF
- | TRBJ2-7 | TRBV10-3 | TGTGCCATCAGTGAGTCACACTACGAGCAGTACTTC | CAISESHYEQYF
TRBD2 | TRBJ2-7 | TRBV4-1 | TGCGCCAGCAGCCAAGAGGGACTAGCGGGAGACGAGCAGTACTTC | CASSQEGLAGDEQYF
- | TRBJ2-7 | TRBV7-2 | TGTGCCAGCAGCTTGGCAGGACTACCGTCCTACGAGCAGTACTTC | CASSLAGLPSYEQYF
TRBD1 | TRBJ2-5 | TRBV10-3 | TGTGCCATCAGTGAGTCCCATTTAAGGGGGCGGCAAGAGACCCAGTACTTC | CAISESHLRGRQETQYF
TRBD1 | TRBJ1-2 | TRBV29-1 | TGCAGCGTTGAAGCGGGACAGGGCTTTAACTATGGCTACACCTTC | CSVEAGQGFNYGYTF
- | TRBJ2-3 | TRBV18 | TGTGCCAGCTCACCCCGCGACACAGATACGCAGTATTTT | CASSPRDTDTQYF
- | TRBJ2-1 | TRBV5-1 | TGCGCCAGCAGCCCACCGTCCGGAACGGGCAATGAGCAGTTCTTC | CASSPPSGTGNEQFF
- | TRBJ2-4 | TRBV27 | TGTGCCAGCAGTTTAGGGCAGACACTAGCCAAAAACATTCAGTACTTC | CASSLGQTLAKNIQYF
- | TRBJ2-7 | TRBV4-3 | TGCGCCAGCAGCCAAGATGCGGCAGACTACGAGCAGTACTTC | CASSQDAADYEQYF
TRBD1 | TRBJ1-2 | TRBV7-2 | TGTGCCAGCAGCTCCCAAGACAGGGGGGCCTCTAACTATGGCTACACCTTC | CASSSQDRGASNYGYTF
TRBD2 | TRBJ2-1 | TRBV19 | TGTGCCAGTCTGACTAGCGGGAGATCCAATGAGCAGTTCTTC | CASLTSGRSNEQFF
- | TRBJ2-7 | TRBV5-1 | TGCGCCAGCAGCCCAGGACAGCCCTACGAGCAGTACTTC | CASSPGQPYEQYF
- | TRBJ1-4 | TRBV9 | TGTGCCAGCAGCGTAGGACGGGGGACCGGTGAAAAACTGTTTTTT | CASSVGRGTGEKLFF
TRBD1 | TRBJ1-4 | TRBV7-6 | TGTGCCAGCAGCTTAGGAGGGGGCTATGAAAAACTGTTTTTT | CASSLGGGYEKLFF
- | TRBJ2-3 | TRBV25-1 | TGTGCCAGCAGTCCAGGGTGGGCCGATACGCAGTATTTT | CASSPGWADTQYF
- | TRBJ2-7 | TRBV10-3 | TGTGCCATCGGGGCGACGTCCTACGAGCAGTACTTC | CAIGATSYEQYF
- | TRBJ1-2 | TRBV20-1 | TGCAGTGCCTCCAGGGGTGGCTACACCTTC | CSASRGGYTF
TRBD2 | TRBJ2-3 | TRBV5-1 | TGCGCCAGCAGCTTGGGCCTAGCGGGAGACATGGATACGCAGTATTTT | CASSLGLAGDMDTQYF
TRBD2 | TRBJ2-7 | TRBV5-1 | TGCGCCAGCAGCTGGGGGACTAGCGGGGGAGCCTACGAGCAGTACTTC | CASSWGTSGGAYEQYF
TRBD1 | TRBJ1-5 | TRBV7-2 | TGTGCCAGCAGCTTAGCCGGGACAGGGGTAAGGCAGCCCCAGCATTTT | CASSLAGTGVRQPQHF
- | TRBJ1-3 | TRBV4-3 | TGCGCCAGCAGCCAAGAAGCCCTACCTGGAAACACCATATATTTT | CASSQEALPGNTIYF
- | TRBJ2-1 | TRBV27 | TGTGCCAGCAGTTCCTACAGGGCAGGGGACAATGAGCAGTTCTTC | CASSSYRAGDNEQFF
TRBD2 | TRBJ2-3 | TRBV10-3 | TGTGCCATCGGGGCTAGCGGGGGGGTACCTAGCACAGATACGCAGTATTTT | CAIGASGGVPSTDTQYF
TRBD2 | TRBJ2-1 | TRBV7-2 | TGTGCCAGCAGCTTAGACGGCGGGGGGGCGCAAGAGCAGTTCTTC | CASSLDGGGAQEQFF
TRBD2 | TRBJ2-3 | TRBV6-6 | TGTGCCAGCAGTTACGGACTAGCGGCCCCGCAGTATTTT | CASSYGLAAPQYF
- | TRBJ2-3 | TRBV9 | TGTGCCAGCAGCGTAGGAGGGCTGGGAGATACGCAGTATTTT | CASSVGGLGDTQYF
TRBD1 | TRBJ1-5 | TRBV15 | TGTGCCACCAGCAGAGGGGACAGAAATCAGCCCCAGCATTTT | CATSRGDRNQPQHF
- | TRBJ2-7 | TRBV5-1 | TGCGCCTGTTCCGACAGGCCAGGGGACGAGCAGTACTTC | CACSDRPGDEQYF
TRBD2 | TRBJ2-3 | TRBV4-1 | TGCGCCAGCAGCTACGAAGGGACTAGCGGGGGGGTGGATACGCAGTATTTT | CASSYEGTSGGVDTQYF
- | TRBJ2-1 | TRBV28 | TGTGCCAGCAGTCGGTGGAATGAGCAGTTCTTC | CASSRWNEQFF
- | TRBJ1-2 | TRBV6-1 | TGTGCCAGCAGTGAACTCTCCTCGGGGGGCTACACCTTC | CASSELSSGGYTF
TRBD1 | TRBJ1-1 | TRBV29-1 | TGCAGCGCCAGCAGGGGACAGCTGAACACTGAAGCTTTCTTT | CSASRGQLNTEAFF
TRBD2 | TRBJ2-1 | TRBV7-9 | TGTGCCAGCAGCTTATTTAGCGGGGGGGTCGATGAGCAGTTCTTC | CASSLFSGGVDEQFF
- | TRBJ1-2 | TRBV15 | TGTGCCACTCATAGCGACAGGAAAGGGAAAGCTAACTATGGCTACACCTTC | CATHSDRKGKANYGYTF
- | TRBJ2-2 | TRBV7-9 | TGTGCCAGCACCCCTAGGGGCCGGCAGGTGAACACCGGGGAGCTGTTTTTT | CASTPRGRQVNTGELFF
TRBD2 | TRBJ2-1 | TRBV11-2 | TGTGCCAGCAGCTTATTGAGGAGCGGGAGCTCCTACAATGAGCAGTTCTTC | CASSLLRSGSSYNEQFF
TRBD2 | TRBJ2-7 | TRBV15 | TGTGCCACCAGCAGAGATAACGGACTAGCGGGAGTATACGAGCAGTACTTC | CATSRDNGLAGVYEQYF
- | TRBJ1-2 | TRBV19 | TGTGCCAGTAAAGACAGCTTTTATGGCTACACCTTC | CASKDSFYGYTF
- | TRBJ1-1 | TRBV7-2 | TGTGCCAGCAGCTTAGACAGGAACACTGAAGCTTTCTTT | CASSLDRNTEAFF
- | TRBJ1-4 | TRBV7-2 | TGTGCCAGCAGCTCCTCAACTAATGAAAAACTGTTTTTT | CASSSSTNEKLFF
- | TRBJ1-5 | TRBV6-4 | TGTGCCAGCAGTCCCGACAGTTCCAATCAGCCCCAGCATTTT | CASSPDSSNQPQHF
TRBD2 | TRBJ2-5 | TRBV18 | TGTGCCAGCTCACTATCCCTAGCGGGAGAGGGAGAGACCCAGTACTTC | CASSLSLAGEGETQYF